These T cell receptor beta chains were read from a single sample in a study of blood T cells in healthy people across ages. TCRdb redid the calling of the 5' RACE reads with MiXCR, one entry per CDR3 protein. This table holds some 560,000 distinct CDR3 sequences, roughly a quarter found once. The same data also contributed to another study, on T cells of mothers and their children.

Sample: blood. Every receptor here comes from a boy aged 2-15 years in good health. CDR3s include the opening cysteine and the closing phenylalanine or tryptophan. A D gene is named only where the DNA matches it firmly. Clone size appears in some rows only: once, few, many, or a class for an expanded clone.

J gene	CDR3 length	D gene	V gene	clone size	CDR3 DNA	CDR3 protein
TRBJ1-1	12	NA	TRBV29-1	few	TGCAGCGTTTGGACAGCGGGCACTGAAGCTTTCTTT	CSVWTAGTEAFF
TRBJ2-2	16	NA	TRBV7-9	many	TGTGCCAGCAGCTTAGTCCCAGCTAAGAACACCGGGGAGCTGTTTTTT	CASSLVPAKNTGELFF
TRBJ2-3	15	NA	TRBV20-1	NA	TGCAGTGCTAGAAGGCTGGGAGAACTGGTGGATACGCAGTATTTT	CSARRLGELVDTQYF
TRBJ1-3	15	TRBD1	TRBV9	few	TGTGCCAGTGCTCCGGACAGGGGGCGAGGAAACACCATATATTTT	CASAPDRGRGNTIYF
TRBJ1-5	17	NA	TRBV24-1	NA	TGTGCCACCAGTGATTTGCGAGGTCCTAATAGCAATCAGCCCCAGCATTTT	CATSDLRGPNSNQPQHF
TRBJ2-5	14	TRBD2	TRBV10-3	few	TGTGCCATCAGTTCTAGCGGGGGGAGGAATGAGCAGCTCTTC	CAISSSGGRNEQLF
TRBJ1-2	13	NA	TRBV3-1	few	TGTGCCAGCAGCCAAGGTATAAACTATGGCTACACCTTC	CASSQGINYGYTF
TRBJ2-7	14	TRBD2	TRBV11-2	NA	TGTGCCAGCAGCTTAACTAGCGGGTCCGACGAGCAGTACTTC	CASSLTSGSDEQYF
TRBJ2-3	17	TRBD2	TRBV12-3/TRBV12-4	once	TGTGCCAGCAGTCTTCCATTAGCGGGAGCACTCCCAGATACGCAGTATTTT	CASSLPLAGALPDTQYF
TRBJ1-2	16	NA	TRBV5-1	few	TGCGCCAGCAGCTTGGTACAGGCAGGGTCCCACTATGGCTACACCTTC	CASSLVQAGSHYGYTF
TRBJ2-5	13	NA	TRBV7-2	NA	TGTGCCAGCAGCTTAGTGAGGGGAGAGACCCAGTACTTC	CASSLVRGETQYF
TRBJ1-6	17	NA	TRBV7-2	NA	TGTGCCAGCAGCTTAGCGGGAGGGGTATTCGGCAATTCACCCCTCCACTTT	CASSLAGGVFGNSPLHF